Given below is one T cell receptor beta chain in context. Antigen specificity is unknown. The data originate from a study of cytomegalovirus exposure and HLA in healthy donors. The overall study: Prior work identified more than 90 million unique TCR beta sequences in 150 million to 200 million T cells. General study points: TCR beta V- and J-gene trimming was later associated with a missense DCLRE1C variant. Most CMV-associated TCR beta chains appeared HLA-restricted in a later analysis.

13 Jbeta primers and 60 Vbeta primers were used for the PCR. Sequencing used immunoSEQ multiplex PCR; TCRdb keeps in-frame clones, though not all of them. The sample includes more than 95,000 clones, 76% seen only once; the top ten take roughly 4.9%. The CDR3 totals 15 residues. From germline, CDR1 is MNHEY and CDR2 SVGAGI. Trimming took 4 bases from V and 7 from J; bases not matched to a gene: 8. Sequenced sample: PBMCs. V usage is TRBV6-5 and J usage is TRBJ2-1, with 9 bases aligning to TRBD2. This clonotype was sampled from a woman in her late teens or twenties in good health and CMV-seropositive. In DNA, the CDR3 is TGTGCCAGCAGTTTCCTGCCTAGCGGGATGAATGAGCAGTTCTTC. Its protein product is CASSFLPSGMNEQFF.